This TCR beta chain was recorded in a study of T cell responses to AZD1222 COVID-19 vaccine. Regarding the study as a whole: Most donors were white British and more were female, and clonal diversity was possibly underestimated. The peak T cell response came first, and repertoires were sampled only after it.

Sequencing used immunoSEQ multiplex PCR; TCRdb keeps in-frame clones, though not all of them. The sample yields roughly 93,000 clones, roughly nine tenths seen once. The count of this clone is one. Its antigen is as yet unknown. The CDR3 spans 13 residues. Trimming cost V 2 bases and J 7 bases, with 10 bases left between them. Germline CDR1 SGHTA, CDR2 FQGNSA. The clonotype was recovered from an adult in good health. The chain combines TRBV7-2 with TRBJ2-3; possible D gene TRBD1, 6 bases. This sample comprised peripheral blood, obtained on day 0 of AZD1222 vaccination. In nucleotides, the CDR3 is TGTGCCAGCAGCTTAAACAGGGCCAATACGCAGTATTTT. It codes for CASSLNRANTQYF.